Presented here are 12 T cell receptor beta chains from one specimen sequenced in a study of T cells in Graves' hyperthyroidism and ophthalmopathy. TCR beta CDR3 sequences were amplified from RNA transcripts. RT-PCR in the first round (using the HTBI primer set) targeted the TCR CDR3. In TCRdb, the multiplex PCR reads were re-called with MiXCR into one record per CDR3 protein. The sample has around 690,000 distinct CDR3 sequences; 17% are singletons. Source material: blood. These TCRs come from a man aged 45-65 years with Graves' hyperthyroidism.

Notes on this clonotype: An end of the junction differs from the germline gene, which may be a read error. The chain uses TRBV6-1 and TRBJ2-2, with 8 bases lining up with TRBD1. From germline, CDR1 is MNHNS and CDR2 SASEGT. This CDR3 has 15 residues. CDR3 DNA: TGTGCCAGCAGAGAGAAGACAGGGGTGACCGGAGAGCTGTTTTTT. Its translation is CASREKTGVTGELFF.

This clonotype was counted many times. J is TRBJ2-1 and V is TRBV27; 8 bases are a match to TRBD2. Germline V gene lookup returns CDR1 MNHEY and CDR2 SMNVEV (reference sequence). The CDR3 has 15 amino acids. Trimming at V came to 2 bases and at J to 6 bases, leaving 6 bases not matched to a gene. The CDR3 coding sequence is TGTGCCAGCAGTTTACTTCGGGAGGGAGGCAATGAGCAGTTCTTC. It translates to CASSLLREGGNEQFF.

To note about this clonotype: A junction boundary mismatches the germline segment, possibly from a read error. V gene TRBV5-1 combines with J gene TRBJ2-1, with a tentative D call TRBD1 (5 bases). Germline loops: CDR1 SGHRS, CDR2 YFSETQ. The CDR3 is 17 residues long. CDR3 amino acids: CASSFNTGISIYNEQFF. The CDR3 coding sequence is TGTGCCAGCAGCTTTAACACAGGAATCTCAATCTACAATGAGCAGTTCTTC.

This clonotype has more than one count but fewer than ten. This rearrangement joins TRBV29-1 to TRBJ2-7; possibly TRBD2 for D (5 bases). Germline CDR1 SQVTM, CDR2 ANQGSEA. Trimming pared 7 bases from V and 1 base from J, leaving 11 bases between. The CDR3 runs to 12 residues. The CDR3 reads CSAEGGSYEQYF. The CDR3 DNA sequence: TGCAGCGCCGAGGGCGGTTCCTACGAGCAGTACTTC.

This chain uses TRBV3-1 with TRBJ2-3, with TRBD1 matching over 9 bases. Unmatched junction bases numbered 12, after V lost 2 bases and J lost 3 bases. Germline loops: CDR1 LGHDT, CDR2 YNNKEL (reference sequence). This CDR3 has 18 amino acids. The CDR3 DNA reads TGTGCCAGCAGCCAACCGGGACAGGGACTTTGGGGGACAGATACGCAGTATTTT. Protein: CASSQPGQGLWGTDTQYF.

This clonotype has at least ten counts. The chain carries TRBV12-5 and TRBJ2-2; TRBD2 matches at 10 bases. V dropped 1 base and J dropped 2; count of bases not matched to a gene: 4. Germline-derived CDR1 and CDR2 are LGHNT and FRNRAP. This CDR3 has 17 amino acids. CDR3 coding DNA: TGTGCTAGTGGTTTGGACGGACTAGCGGTCAACACCGGGGAGCTGTTTTTT. Its protein is CASGLDGLAVNTGELFF.

V and J are TRBV15 and TRBJ1-6, with no clear D. Germline-derived CDR1 and CDR2 are LNHNV and YYDKDF (reference sequence). The CDR3 length is 13 residues. V lost 0 bases, J lost 10 bases, and 7 bases lay in between. CDR3 sequence: CATSRDLESPLHF. For the CDR3, the DNA is TGTGCCACCAGCAGAGATTTGGAATCACCCCTCCACTTT. Looking up the rest from reference TRBV15 and TRBJ1-6 gives the full variable domain: DAMVIQNPRYQVTQFGKPVTLSCSQTLNHNVMYWYQQKSSQAPKLLFHYYDKDFNNEADTPDNFQSRRPNTSFCFLDIRSPGLGDTAMYLCATSRDLESPLHFGNGTRLTVT.

This clonotype was detected a few times. J is TRBJ1-1 and V is TRBV19; 8 nucleotides agree with TRBD1. Losses at the gene ends were 3 bases for V and 5 bases for J; bases not matched to a gene: 5. The CDR3 extends over 14 amino acids. Looked up from germline, CDR1 is LNHDA and CDR2 is SQIVND (reference sequence). The CDR3 reads CASSIQGARTEAFF. The CDR3 nucleotides are TGTGCCAGTAGTATTCAGGGGGCGAGAACTGAAGCTTTCTTT.

In this sample, this clonotype turned up a few times. V gene TRBV20-1 combines with J gene TRBJ2-1, with TRBD2 matching 13 bases. Losses at the gene ends were 2 bases for V and 7 bases for J; bases not matched to a gene: 8. Germline V gene data show CDR1 as DFQATT and CDR2 as SNEGSKA (reference sequence). CDR3 length equals 16 residues. CDR3 nucleotide sequence: TGCAGTGCTAGATCATGGACTAGCGGGAGACGTAATGAGCAGTTCTTC. Protein: CSARSWTSGRRNEQFF.

This clonotype has a handful of counts. Germline is not matched at one junction end, which may reflect a read error. V is TRBV19 and J is TRBJ2-1, with a possible D match to TRBD2 (6 bases). The CDR3 sequence is 15 residues long. The germline V gene encodes CDR1 LNHDA and CDR2 SQIVND (reference sequence). CDR3: CASSIGGNLANEQFF. CDR3 in DNA: TGTGCCAGCAGTATCGGGGGAAATTTGGCGAATGAGCAGTTCTTC. Full variable domain (missing parts from reference TRBV19 and TRBJ2-1): DGGITQSPKYLFRKEGQNVTLSCEQNLNHDAMYWYRQDPGQGLRLIYYSQIVNDFQKGDIAEGYSVSREKKESFPLTVTSAQKNPTAFYLCASSIGGNLANEQFFGPGTRLTVL.

Ten or more counts support this clonotype. The chain carries TRBV12-3 or TRBV12-4 and TRBJ2-1; D is unclear. The CDR3 contains 12 residues. Trimming took off 6 bases at V and 4 bases at J, with 7 bases between the two ends. The DNA for the CDR3 is TGTGCCAGCAGCAACTCTTACAATGAGCAGTTCTTC. Amino acids: CASSNSYNEQFF.

This clonotype turned up a few times. It may be a read error: a sequence one base away is much more abundant. The conserved closing phenylalanine or tryptophan is absent in this CDR3, likely reflecting a read error. J is TRBJ1-1 and V is TRBV30, with 7 positions matching TRBD1. Germline loops: CDR1 GTSNPN, CDR2 SVGIG (reference sequence). J lost 4 bases, V lost 3 bases, and 2 bases had no gene match. The CDR3 loop spans 12 amino acids. As DNA, the CDR3 is TGTGCCTGGAGGACAGGGCTCACTGAAGCTTTCATT. The encoded protein is CAWRTGLTEAFI.